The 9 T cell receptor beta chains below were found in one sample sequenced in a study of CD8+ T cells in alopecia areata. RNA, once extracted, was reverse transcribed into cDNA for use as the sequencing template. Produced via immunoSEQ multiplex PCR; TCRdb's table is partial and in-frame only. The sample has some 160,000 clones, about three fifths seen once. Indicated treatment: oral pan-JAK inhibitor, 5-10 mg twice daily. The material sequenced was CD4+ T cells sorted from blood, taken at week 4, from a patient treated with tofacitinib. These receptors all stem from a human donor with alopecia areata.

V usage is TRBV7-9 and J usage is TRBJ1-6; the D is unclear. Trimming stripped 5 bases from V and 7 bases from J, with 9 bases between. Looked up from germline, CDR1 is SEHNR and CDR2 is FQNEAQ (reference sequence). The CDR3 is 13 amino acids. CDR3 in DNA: TGTGCCAGCAGCGCATTTCAGAATTCACCCCTCCACTTT. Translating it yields CASSAFQNSPLHF.

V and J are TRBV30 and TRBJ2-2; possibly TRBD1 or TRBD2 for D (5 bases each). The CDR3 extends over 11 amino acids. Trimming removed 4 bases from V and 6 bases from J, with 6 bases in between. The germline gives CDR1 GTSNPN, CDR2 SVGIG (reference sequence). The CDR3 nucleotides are TGTGCCTGGATGGGGGCCGGGGAGCTGTTTTTT. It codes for CAWMGAGELFF.

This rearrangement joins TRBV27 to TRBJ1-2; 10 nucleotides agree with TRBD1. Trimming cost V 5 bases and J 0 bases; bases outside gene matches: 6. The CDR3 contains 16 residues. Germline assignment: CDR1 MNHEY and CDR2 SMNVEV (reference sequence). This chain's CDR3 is CASSTGQGTSNYGYTF. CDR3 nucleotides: TGTGCCAGCAGTACGGGACAGGGGACATCTAACTATGGCTACACCTTC.

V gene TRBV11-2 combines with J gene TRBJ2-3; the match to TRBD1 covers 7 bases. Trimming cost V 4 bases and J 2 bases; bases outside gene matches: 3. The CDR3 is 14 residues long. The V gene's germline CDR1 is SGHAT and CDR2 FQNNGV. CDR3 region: CASSSGQHTDTQYF. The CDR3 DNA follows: TGTGCCAGCAGCTCGGGACAGCACACAGATACGCAGTATTTT.

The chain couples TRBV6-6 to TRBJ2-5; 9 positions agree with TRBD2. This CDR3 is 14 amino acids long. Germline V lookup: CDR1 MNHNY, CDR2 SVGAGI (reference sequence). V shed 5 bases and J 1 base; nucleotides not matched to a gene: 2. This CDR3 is CASSDSGGQETQYF. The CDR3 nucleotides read TGTGCCAGCAGTGATAGCGGGGGCCAAGAGACCCAGTACTTC.

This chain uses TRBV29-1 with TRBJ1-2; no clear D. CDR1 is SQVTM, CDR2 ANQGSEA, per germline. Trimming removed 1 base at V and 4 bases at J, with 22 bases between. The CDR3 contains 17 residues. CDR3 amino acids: CSVEGPFTGSEVYGYTF. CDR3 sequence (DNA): TGCAGCGTTGAAGGCCCGTTTACGGGGTCGGAAGTCTATGGCTACACCTTC. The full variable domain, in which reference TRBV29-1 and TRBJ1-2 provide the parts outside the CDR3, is SAVISQKPSRDICQRGTSLTIQCQVDSQVTMMFWYRQQPGQSLTLIATANQGSEATYESGFVIDKFPISRPNLTFSTLTVSNMSPEDSSIYLCSVEGPFTGSEVYGYTFGSGTRLTVV.

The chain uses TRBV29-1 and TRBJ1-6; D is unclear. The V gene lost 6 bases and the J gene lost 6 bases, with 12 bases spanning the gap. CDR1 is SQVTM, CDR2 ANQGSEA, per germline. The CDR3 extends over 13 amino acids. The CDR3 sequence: CSVRNGVNSPLHF. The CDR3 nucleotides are TGCAGCGTCCGAAACGGGGTTAATTCACCCCTCCACTTT.

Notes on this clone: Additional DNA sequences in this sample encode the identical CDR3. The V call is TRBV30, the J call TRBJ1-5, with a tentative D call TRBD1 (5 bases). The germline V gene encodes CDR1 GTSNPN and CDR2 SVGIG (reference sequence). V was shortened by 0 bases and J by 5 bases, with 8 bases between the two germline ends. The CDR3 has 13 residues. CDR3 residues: CAWSVLGDQPQHF. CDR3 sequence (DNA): TGTGCCTGGAGTGTTTTGGGGGATCAGCCCCAGCATTTT.

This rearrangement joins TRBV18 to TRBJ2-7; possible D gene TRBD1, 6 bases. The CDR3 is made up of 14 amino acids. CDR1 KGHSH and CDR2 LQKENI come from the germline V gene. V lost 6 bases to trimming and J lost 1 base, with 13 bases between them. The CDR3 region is CASSRDGQSYEQYF. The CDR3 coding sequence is TGTGCCAGCTCCCGCGATGGACAGTCCTACGAGCAGTACTTC.